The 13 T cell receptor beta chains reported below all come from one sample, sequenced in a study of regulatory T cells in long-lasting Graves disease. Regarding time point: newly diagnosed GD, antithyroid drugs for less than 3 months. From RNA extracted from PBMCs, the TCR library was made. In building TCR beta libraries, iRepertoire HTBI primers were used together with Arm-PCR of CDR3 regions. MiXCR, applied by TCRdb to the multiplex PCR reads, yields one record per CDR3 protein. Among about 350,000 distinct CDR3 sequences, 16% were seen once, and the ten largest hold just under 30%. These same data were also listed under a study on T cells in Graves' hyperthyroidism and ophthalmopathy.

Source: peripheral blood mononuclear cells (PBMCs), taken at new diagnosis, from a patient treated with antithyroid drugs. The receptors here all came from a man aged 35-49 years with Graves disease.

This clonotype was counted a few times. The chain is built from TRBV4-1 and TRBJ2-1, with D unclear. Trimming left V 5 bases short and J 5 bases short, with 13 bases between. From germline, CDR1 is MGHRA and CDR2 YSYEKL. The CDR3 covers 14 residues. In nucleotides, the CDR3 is TGCGCCAGCAGCAGGCGGCCTACCCACAATGAGCAGTTCTTC. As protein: CASSRRPTHNEQFF.

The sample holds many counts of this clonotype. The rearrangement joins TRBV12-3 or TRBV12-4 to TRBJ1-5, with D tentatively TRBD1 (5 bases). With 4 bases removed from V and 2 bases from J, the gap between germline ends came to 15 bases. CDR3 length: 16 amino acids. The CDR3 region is CASSSRGLRGNQPQHF. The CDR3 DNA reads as TGTGCCAGCAGTTCTCGGGGCTTGAGAGGCAATCAGCCCCAGCATTTT.

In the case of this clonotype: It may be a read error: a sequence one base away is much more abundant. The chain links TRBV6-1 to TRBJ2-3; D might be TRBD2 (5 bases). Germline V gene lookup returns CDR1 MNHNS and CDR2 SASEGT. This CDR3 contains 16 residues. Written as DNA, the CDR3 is TGTGCCAGCAGTGAACGAGCCGGGATTAGCACAGATACGCAGTGTTTT. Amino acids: CASSERAGISTDTQCF.

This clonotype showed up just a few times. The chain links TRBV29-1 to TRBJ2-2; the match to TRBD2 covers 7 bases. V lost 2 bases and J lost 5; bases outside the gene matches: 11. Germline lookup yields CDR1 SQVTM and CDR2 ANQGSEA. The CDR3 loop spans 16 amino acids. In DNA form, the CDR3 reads TGCAGCGTTGAATGGCCCGGGGGGTATGGGACCGGGGAGCTGTTTTTT. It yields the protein CSVEWPGGYGTGELFF.

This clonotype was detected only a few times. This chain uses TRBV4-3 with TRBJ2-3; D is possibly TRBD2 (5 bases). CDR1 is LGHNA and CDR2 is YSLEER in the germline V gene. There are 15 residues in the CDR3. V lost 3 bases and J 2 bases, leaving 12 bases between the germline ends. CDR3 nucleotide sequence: TGCGCCAGCAGCCACCTAGCCGGAGACACAGATACGCAGTATTTT. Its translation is CASSHLAGDTDTQYF.

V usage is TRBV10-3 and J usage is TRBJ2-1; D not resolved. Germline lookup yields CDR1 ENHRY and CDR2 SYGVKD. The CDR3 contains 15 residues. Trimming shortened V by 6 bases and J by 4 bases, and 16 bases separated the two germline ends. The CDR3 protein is CAIREKPQTYNEQFF. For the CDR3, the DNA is TGTGCCATCAGGGAGAAACCGCAGACTTACAATGAGCAGTTCTTC.

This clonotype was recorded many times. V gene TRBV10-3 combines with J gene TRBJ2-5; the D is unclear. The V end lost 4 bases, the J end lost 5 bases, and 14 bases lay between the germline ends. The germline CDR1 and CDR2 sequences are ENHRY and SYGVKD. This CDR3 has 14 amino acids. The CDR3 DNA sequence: TGTGCCATCAGTGCTGGACGGAGAAAGGAGACCCAGTACTTC. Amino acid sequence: CAISAGRRKETQYF.

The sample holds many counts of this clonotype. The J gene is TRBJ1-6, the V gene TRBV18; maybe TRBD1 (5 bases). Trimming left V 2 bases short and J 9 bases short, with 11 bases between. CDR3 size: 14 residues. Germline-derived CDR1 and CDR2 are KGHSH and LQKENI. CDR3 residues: CASSPEGQGSPLHF. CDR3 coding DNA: TGTGCCAGCTCACCAGAGGGGCAGGGTTCACCCCTCCACTTT.

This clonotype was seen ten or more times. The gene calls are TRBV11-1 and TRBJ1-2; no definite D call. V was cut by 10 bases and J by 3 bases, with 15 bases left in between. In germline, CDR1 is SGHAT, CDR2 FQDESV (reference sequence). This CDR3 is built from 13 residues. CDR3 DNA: TGTGCCATTATCCGGATACTTGACTATGGCTACACCTTC. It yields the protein CAIIRILDYGYTF.

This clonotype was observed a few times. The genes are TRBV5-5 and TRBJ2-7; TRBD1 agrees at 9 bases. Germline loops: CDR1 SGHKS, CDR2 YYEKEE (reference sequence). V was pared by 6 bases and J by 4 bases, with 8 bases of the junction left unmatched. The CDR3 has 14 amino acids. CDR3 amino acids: CASIPMGTGYEQYF. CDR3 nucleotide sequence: TGTGCCAGCATCCCGATGGGGACAGGGTACGAGCAGTACTTC. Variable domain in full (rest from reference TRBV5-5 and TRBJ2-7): DAGVTQSPTHLIKTRGQQVTLRCSPISGHKSVSWYQQVLGQGPQFIFQYYEKEERGRGNFPDRFSARQFPNYSSELNVNALLLGDSALYLCASIPMGTGYEQYFGPGTRLTVT.

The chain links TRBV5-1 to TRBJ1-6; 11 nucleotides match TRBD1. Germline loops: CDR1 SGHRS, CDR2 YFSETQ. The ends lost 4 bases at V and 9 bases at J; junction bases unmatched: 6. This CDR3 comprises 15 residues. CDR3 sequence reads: CASSPGTGGSSPLHF. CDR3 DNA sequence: TGCGCCAGCAGCCCGGGGACAGGGGGGTCTTCACCCCTCCACTTT.

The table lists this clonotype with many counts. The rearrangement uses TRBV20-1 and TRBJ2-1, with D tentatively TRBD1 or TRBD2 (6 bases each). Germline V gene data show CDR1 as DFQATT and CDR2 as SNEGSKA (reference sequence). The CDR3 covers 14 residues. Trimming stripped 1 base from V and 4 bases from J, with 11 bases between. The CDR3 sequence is CSARAWGAYNEQFF. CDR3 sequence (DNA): TGCAGTGCTAGAGCGTGGGGGGCGTACAATGAGCAGTTCTTC.

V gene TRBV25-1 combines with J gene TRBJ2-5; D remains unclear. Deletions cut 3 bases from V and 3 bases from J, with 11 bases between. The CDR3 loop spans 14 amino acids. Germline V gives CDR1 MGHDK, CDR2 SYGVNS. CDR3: CASSDIGMKETQYF. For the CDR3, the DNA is TGTGCCAGCAGTGACATTGGAATGAAAGAGACCCAGTACTTC.